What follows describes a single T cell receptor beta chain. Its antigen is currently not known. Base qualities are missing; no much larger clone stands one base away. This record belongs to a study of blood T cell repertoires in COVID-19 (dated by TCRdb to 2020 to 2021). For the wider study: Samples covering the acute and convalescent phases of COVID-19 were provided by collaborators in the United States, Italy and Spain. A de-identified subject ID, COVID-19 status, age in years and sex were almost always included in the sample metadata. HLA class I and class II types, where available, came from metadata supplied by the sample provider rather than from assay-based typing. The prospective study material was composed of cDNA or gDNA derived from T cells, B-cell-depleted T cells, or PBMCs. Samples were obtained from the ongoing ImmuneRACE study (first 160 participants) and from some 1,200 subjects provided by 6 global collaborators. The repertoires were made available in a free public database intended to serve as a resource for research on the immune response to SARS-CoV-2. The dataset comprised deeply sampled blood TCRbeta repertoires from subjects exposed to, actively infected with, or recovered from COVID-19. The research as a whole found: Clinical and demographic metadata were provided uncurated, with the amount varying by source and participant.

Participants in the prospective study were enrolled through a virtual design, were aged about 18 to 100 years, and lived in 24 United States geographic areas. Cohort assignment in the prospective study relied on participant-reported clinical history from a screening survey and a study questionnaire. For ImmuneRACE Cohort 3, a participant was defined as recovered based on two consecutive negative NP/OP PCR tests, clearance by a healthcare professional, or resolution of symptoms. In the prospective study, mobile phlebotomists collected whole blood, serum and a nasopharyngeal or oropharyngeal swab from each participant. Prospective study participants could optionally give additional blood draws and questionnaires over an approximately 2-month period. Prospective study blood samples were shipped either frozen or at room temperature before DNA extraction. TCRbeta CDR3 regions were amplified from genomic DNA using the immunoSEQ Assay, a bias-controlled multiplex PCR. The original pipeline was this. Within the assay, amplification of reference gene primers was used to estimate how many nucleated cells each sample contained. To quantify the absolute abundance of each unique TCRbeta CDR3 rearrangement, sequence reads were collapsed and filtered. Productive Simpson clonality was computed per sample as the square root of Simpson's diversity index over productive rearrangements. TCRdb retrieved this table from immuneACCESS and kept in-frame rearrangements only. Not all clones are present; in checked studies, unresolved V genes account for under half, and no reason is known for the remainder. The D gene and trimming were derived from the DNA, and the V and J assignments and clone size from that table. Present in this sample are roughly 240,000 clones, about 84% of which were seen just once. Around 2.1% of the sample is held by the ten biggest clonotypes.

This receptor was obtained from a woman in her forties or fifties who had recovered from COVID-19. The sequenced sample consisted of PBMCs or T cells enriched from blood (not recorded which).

CDR3 sequence: CASSQGPAGGPRETQYF. The DNA sequence is given as TGCGCCAGCAGCCAAGGCCCAGCGGGGGGGCCCCGGGAGACCCAGTACTTC. The V and J genes are TRBV4-1 and TRBJ2-5; 10 middle bases align to TRBD2. Germline trimming: 1 base from V, 5 bases from J; junction bases outside gene matches: 10. The germline V gene supplies CDR1 MGHRA and CDR2 YSYEKL. The CDR3 measures 17 amino acids from cysteine to phenylalanine. Kept here is only the CDR3 DNA, which spans 51 bases and is read in frame from base 1.